This entry lists 11 T cell receptor beta chains sequenced from one sample in a study of low-dose radiotherapy and immunotherapy resistance in tumors. Alpha and beta chains were covered, as first-strand cDNA relied on TRAV- and TRBV-specific primers. PCR amplification of the TCRs was performed with Phusion for 20 to 25 PCR cycles, and it relied on a constant-region primer together with a V-primer adapter. MiXCR was run by TCRdb on the reads, yielding one entry per CDR3 protein. This sample has 8,500 to 9,500 distinct CDR3 sequences, with around 70% found just once. These receptors all come from a human donor with advanced metastatic prostate, ovarian, gallbladder or colorectal cancer (not recorded which). This table probably holds off-target reads from a library built for another chain.

The CDR3 is CATSRSGSSYEQYF. As DNA, the CDR3 is TGTGCCACCAGTAGATCAGGGAGCTCCTACGAGCAGTACTTC. V and J are TRBV15 and TRBJ2-7; D may match TRBD1 or TRBD2 (5 bases each). V was shortened by 6 bases and J by 0 bases, with 12 bases between the two germline ends. The CDR3 sequence is 14 residues long. CDR1 and CDR2 from the germline V gene are LNHNV and YYDKDF (reference sequence).

This chain links TRBV28 with TRBJ2-1; TRBD2 agrees at 12 bases. The junction had 6 bases not matched to a gene; V was cut back by 6 bases and J by 6 bases. The CDR3 totals 15 residues. Per the germline V gene, CDR1 is MDHEN and CDR2 is SYDVKM. CDR3 sequence: CASRVTSGRSNEQFF. The CDR3, as DNA: TGTGCCAGCAGGGTAACTAGCGGGAGGAGCAATGAGCAGTTCTTC.

There are a few counts of this clonotype. The J gene is TRBJ2-7, the V gene TRBV6-2 or TRBV6-3; TRBD1 is a possible D gene (6 bases). Deletions cut 4 bases from V and 2 bases from J, with 15 bases between. Germline V lookup: CDR1 MNHEY, CDR2 SVGEGT. The CDR3 runs to 15 residues. CDR3 sequence reads: CASSSMDSVPYEQYF. The CDR3, as DNA: TGTGCCAGCAGTTCGATGGACAGCGTCCCCTACGAGCAGTACTTC.

The chain carries TRBV20-1 and TRBJ1-5; D is possibly TRBD1 (5 bases). V was trimmed by 3 bases and J by 4 bases, leaving 22 bases between them. Looked up from germline, CDR1 is DFQATT and CDR2 is SNEGSKA (reference sequence). CDR3 length equals 17 residues. The CDR3 spells CSASESQARVSNQPQHF. In nucleotides, the CDR3 is TGCAGTGCTAGCGAGTCACAGGCCAGGGTTAGTAATCAGCCCCAGCATTTT.

The chain has TRBV30 and TRBJ2-4, with 9 bases matching TRBD2. V shed 4 bases and J 2 bases; nucleotides not matched to a gene: 15. The V gene's germline CDR1 is GTSNPN and CDR2 SVGIG (reference sequence). This CDR3 contains 18 residues. CDR3 in amino acids: CAWTLSGSPRLSKNIQYF. The CDR3 DNA reads TGTGCCTGGACCCTTAGCGGGAGCCCACGTCTCTCCAAAAACATTCAGTACTTC. The whole variable domain, filled in from reference TRBV30 and TRBJ2-4, reads SQTIHQWPATLVQPVGSPLSLECTVEGTSNPNLYWYRQAAGRGLQLLFYSVGIGQISSEVPQNLSASRPQDRQFILSSKKLLLSDSGFYLCAWTLSGSPRLSKNIQYFGAGTRLSVL.

This sequence joins TRBV6-2 or TRBV6-3 and TRBJ2-7, with 9 bases lining up with TRBD2. This CDR3 has 14 amino acids. CDR1 is MNHEY, CDR2 SVGEGT, per germline. The V segment lost 6 bases and the J segment 0 bases; nucleotides outside the gene matches: 3. CDR3 nucleotide sequence: TGTGCCAGCAGGAGGACTAGCGTCTCCTACGAGCAGTACTTC. Amino acid sequence: CASRRTSVSYEQYF.

CDR3 protein: CASSYSRDTDQHF. In nucleotides, the CDR3 is TGTGCCAGCAGTTACTCCCGGGACACGGACCAGCATTTT. The chain combines TRBV6-2 or TRBV6-3 with TRBJ1-5; tentative D call: TRBD1 (6 bases). This CDR3 contains 13 residues. The germline V gene encodes CDR1 MNHEY and CDR2 SVGEGT. V lost 0 bases to trimming and J lost 12 bases, with 12 bases between them.

This clonotype was seen only a few times. The J gene is TRBJ1-1, the V gene TRBV14; perhaps TRBD1 as D (6 bases). The CDR3 totals 15 residues. Germline CDR1 reads SGHDN; CDR2 reads FVKESK. Trimming took off 4 bases at V and 0 bases at J, with 12 bases between the two ends. The CDR3 nucleotides are TGTGCCAGCAGCCTTTTACAGGGCCTGAACACTGAAGCTTTCTTT. Its protein is CASSLLQGLNTEAFF.

CDR3: CASSPRPERDEQYF. The CDR3 DNA is TGTGCCAGCAGCCCCCGGCCTGAGCGCGACGAGCAGTACTTC. The chain has TRBV2 and TRBJ2-7; D not resolved. The germline CDR1 and CDR2 sequences are SNHLY and FYNNEI. Trimming removed 6 bases from V and 5 bases from J, with 17 bases in between. The CDR3 is made up of 14 amino acids.

The rearrangement links TRBV6-1 to TRBJ1-2; D is unresolved. Germline assignment: CDR1 MNHNS and CDR2 SASEGT. V was clipped by 1 base and J by 4 bases, with 1 base between them. The CDR3 spans 11 residues. The chain's CDR3 is CASSEGYGYTF. CDR3 bases: TGTGCCAGCAGTGAAGGCTATGGCTACACCTTC.

This rearrangement joins TRBV18 to TRBJ2-5; D remains unclear. The CDR3 runs 14 residues. CDR1 is KGHSH and CDR2 is LQKENI in the germline V gene. The V end was cut by 3 bases, the J end by 2 bases, with 10 bases between. CDR3 protein: CASSPYDTQETQYF. In DNA, the CDR3 is TGTGCCAGCTCACCCTATGACACTCAAGAGACCCAGTACTTC.